This T cell receptor beta chain was observed in a study of T cells in Graves' hyperthyroidism and ophthalmopathy. Uncontrolled infections, other autoimmune diseases, pregnancy or lactation led to exclusion of patients. This clonotype was counted ten times or more. Its antigen remains unidentified. RNA transcripts were the template for amplifying TCR beta CDR3 regions. Researchers ran a first-round RT-PCR on the TCR CDR3 using the HTBI primer set. TCRdb reprocessed the multiplex PCR reads via MiXCR and lists one record per CDR3 protein. The sample lists approximately 600,000 distinct CDR3 sequences; about a sixth were seen once. The germline V and J ends were trimmed by 1 base and 5 bases, with 12 bases remaining between them. This CDR3 spans 14 amino acids. The germline V gene encodes CDR1 SGHRS and CDR2 YFSETQ. Findings of the study overall: Most clonotypes expanded in the thyroid (above 0.001) were also present in blood. Median prediction lead before ophthalmopathy onset was 6.5 months with the model.

The material sequenced was blood. This sequence was found in a woman in her thirties with Graves' hyperthyroidism. V gene TRBV5-1 combines with J gene TRBJ1-1; D may be TRBD1 (5 bases). CDR3 amino acids: CASSLYAGPTEAFF. The DNA for the CDR3 is TGCGCCAGCAGCTTGTACGCAGGGCCAACTGAAGCTTTCTTT. Full variable domain (remainder filled in from reference TRBV5-1 and TRBJ1-1): KAGVTQTPRYLIKTRGQQVTLSCSPISGHRSVSWYQQTPGQGLQFLFEYFSETQRNKGNFPGRFSGRQFSNSRSEMNVSTLELGDSALYLCASSLYAGPTEAFFGQGTRLTVV.